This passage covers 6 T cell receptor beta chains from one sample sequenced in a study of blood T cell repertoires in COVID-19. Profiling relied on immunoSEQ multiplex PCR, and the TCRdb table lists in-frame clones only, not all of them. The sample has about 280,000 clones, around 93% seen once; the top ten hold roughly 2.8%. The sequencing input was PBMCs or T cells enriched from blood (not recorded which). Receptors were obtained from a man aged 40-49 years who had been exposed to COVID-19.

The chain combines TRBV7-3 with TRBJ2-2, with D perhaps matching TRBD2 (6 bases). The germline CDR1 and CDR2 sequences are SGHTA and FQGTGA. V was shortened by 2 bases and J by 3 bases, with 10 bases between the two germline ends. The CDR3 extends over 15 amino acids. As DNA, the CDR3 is TGTGCCAGCAGCTTAGACGGGGGATACACCGGGGAGCTGTTTTTT. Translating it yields CASSLDGGYTGELFF.

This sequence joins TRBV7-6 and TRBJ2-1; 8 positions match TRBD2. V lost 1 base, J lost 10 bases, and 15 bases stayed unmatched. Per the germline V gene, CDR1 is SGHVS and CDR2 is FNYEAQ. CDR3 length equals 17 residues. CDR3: CASSLVPHGRGYSEQFF. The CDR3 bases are TGTGCCAGCAGCTTAGTCCCCCACGGGAGGGGCTATAGCGAGCAGTTCTTC.

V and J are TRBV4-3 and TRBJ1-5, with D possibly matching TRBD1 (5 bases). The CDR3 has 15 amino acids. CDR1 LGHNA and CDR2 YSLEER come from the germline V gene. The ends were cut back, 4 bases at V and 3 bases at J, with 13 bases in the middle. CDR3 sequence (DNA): TGCGCCAGCAGCCCCTTTACGGGGGTCAATCAGCCCCAGCATTTT. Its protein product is CASSPFTGVNQPQHF.

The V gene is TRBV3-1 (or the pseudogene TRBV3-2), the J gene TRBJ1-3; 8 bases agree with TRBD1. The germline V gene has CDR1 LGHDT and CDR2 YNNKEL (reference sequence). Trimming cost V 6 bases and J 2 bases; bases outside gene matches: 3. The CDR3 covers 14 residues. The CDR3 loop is CASRYRGTGNTIYF. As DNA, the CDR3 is TGTGCCAGCAGGTACAGGGGGACTGGAAACACCATATATTTT.

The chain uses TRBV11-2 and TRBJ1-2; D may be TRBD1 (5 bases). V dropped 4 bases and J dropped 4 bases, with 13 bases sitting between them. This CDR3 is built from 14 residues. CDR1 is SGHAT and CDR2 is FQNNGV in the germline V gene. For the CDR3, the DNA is TGTGCCAGCAGCTCCGGGACTGGGGCCTATGGCTACACCTTC. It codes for CASSSGTGAYGYTF.

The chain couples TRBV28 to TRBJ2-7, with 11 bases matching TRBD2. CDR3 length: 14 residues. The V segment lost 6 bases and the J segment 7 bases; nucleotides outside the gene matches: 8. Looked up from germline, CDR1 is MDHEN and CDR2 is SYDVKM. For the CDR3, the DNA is TGTGCCAGCAGCTCCGGGACTAGCGGTCCAGAGCAGTACTTC. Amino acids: CASSSGTSGPEQYF.